Following are 3 T cell receptor beta chains from one sample sequenced in a study of T cell responses to AZD1222 COVID-19 vaccine. The data were produced by immunoSEQ multiplex PCR, yet TCRdb's version contains in-frame clones alone and is incomplete. This sample has approximately 150,000 clones, with about nine tenths found just once. Sequenced here: peripheral blood, sampled on day 0 of AZD1222 vaccination. The source is an adult in good health.

This chain uses TRBV18 with TRBJ1-5; the D is unclear. Per germline, CDR1 KGHSH and CDR2 LQKENI. V was trimmed by 3 bases and J by 7 bases, leaving 10 bases between them. This CDR3 comprises 13 residues. CDR3 amino acids: CASSPEGWQPQHF. The CDR3 DNA sequence: TGTGCCAGCTCACCGGAGGGCTGGCAGCCCCAGCATTTT.

The rearrangement links TRBV30 to TRBJ2-7, with 7 bases lining up with TRBD1. Germline V lookup: CDR1 GTSNPN, CDR2 SVGIG (reference sequence). The CDR3 runs to 15 residues. V was clipped by 8 bases and J by 2 bases; unmatched bases: 15. CDR3 sequence reads: CAGLFPDRTPYEQYF. In nucleotides, the CDR3 is TGTGCCGGGCTTTTTCCGGACAGGACCCCCTACGAGCAGTACTTC.

The gene calls are TRBV23-1 and TRBJ1-1; D is undetermined. TRBV23-1 belongs to the ORF category, with a function that is uncertain. The CDR3 runs to 14 residues. Trimming removed 2 bases from V and 4 bases from J, with 11 bases in between. The CDR3 DNA follows: TGCGCCAGCAGTCAAAGGGTGATGAGCACTGAAGCTTTCTTT. Translated: CASSQRVMSTEAFF.